This T cell receptor beta chain was sequenced for a study of PD-L1 blockade in urothelial cancer. As for the study in general: Patients with male sex and bladder-origin urothelial cancer accounted for about 85% of the roughly 30 enrolled. Analysis of blood occurred 3 weeks (second dose) and 6 weeks after treatment start.

Notes on the study in general: Durable benefit accompanied greater 3-week expansion of tumor-associated blood clones.

Into every PCR, synthetic TCR analog templates were spiked. The method was immunoSEQ multiplex PCR; TCRdb's version includes in-frame clones alone and lacks a portion of them. Of tens of thousands of clones in the sample, roughly nine tenths were seen once. Worth noting for this clone: What it binds is not known.

Time point defined: pretreatment peripheral blood. The TCR comes from a man aged 70-80 years with urothelial cancer. Sequencing was performed on PBMCs, taken around atezolizumab (anti-PD-L1) treatment.

CDR3 bases: TGTGCCAGCTCACCTGCGGGGGCGTTTGAAAAACTGTTTTTT. Its translation is CASSPAGAFEKLFF. This chain links TRBV18 with TRBJ1-4; tentatively, D is TRBD1 (6 bases). Germline CDR1 reads KGHSH; CDR2 reads LQKENI. Deletions cut 3 bases from V and 7 bases from J, with 12 bases between. The CDR3 spans 14 residues.